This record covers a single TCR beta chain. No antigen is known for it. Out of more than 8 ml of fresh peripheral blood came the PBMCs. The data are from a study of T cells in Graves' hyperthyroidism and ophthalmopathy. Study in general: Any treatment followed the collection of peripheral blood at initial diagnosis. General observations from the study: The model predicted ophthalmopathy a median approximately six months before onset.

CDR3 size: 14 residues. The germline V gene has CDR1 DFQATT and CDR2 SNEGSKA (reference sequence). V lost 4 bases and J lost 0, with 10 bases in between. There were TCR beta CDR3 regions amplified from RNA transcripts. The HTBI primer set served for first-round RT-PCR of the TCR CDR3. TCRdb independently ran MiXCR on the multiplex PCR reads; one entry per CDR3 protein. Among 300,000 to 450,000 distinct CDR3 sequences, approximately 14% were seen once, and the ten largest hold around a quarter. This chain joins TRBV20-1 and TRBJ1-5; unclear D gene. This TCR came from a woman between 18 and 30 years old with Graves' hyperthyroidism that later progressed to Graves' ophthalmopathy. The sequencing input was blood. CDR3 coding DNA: TGCAGTGCTATCCCCGGGCCTAGCAATCAGCCCCAGCATTTT. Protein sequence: CSAIPGPSNQPQHF.